This passage covers 4 T cell receptor beta chains from one sample sequenced in a study of control samples from healthy donors and cancer patients. Measured with immunoSEQ multiplex PCR; TCRdb has only the in-frame clones, and not every one. Counted here are 120,000 to 150,000 clones, over 85% occurring once; the ten biggest clones make up 11%. Material: blood. These receptors all come from a young man in good health.

The rearrangement uses TRBV27 and TRBJ2-3; possibly TRBD2 for D (6 bases). The ends were cut back, 2 bases at V and 1 base at J, with 7 bases in the middle. The CDR3 is made up of 14 amino acids. Germline V gene data show CDR1 as MNHEY and CDR2 as SMNVEV (reference sequence). CDR3 DNA: TGTGCCAGCAGTTTAACGGGGGGCACAGATACGCAGTATTTT. Translation gives CASSLTGGTDTQYF.

V gene TRBV7-9 combines with J gene TRBJ1-1; perhaps TRBD1 as D (5 bases). CDR3 length equals 14 residues. CDR1 and CDR2 (germline): SEHNR, FQNEAQ (reference sequence). V was clipped by 8 bases and J by 6 bases, with 19 bases between them. This CDR3 reads CASGGRGAISEAFF. The CDR3 coding sequence is TGTGCCAGCGGCGGCCGGGGCGCCATTTCTGAAGCTTTCTTT.

The chain couples TRBV24-1 to TRBJ2-1, with TRBD1 matching 7 bases. This CDR3 has 20 residues. With V trimmed by 4 bases and J by 0 bases, 17 bases remained unmatched. Germline CDR1 KGHDR, CDR2 SFDVKD. DNA for the CDR3: TGTGCCACCAGTGAGGGACCGGGACAGCAATCACCCGGCTCCTACAATGAGCAGTTCTTC. Protein product: CATSEGPGQQSPGSYNEQFF.

The V and J genes are TRBV7-9 and TRBJ2-7, with 13 bases that match TRBD2. Trimming at V came to 2 bases and at J to 1 base, leaving 5 bases not matched to a gene. This CDR3 is built from 17 residues. CDR1 and CDR2 (germline): SEHNR, FQNEAQ (reference sequence). The DNA of the CDR3 is TGTGCCAGCAGCTTACGACTAGCGGGAGGAACGTCCTACGAGCAGTACTTC. It is translated as CASSLRLAGGTSYEQYF.